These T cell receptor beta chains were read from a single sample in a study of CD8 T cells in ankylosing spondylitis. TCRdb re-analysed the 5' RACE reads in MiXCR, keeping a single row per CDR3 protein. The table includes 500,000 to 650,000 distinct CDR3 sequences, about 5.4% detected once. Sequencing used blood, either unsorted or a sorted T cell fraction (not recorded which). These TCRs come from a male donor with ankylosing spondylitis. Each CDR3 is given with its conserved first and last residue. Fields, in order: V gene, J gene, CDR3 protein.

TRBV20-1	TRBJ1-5	CSARGGFRPQHF
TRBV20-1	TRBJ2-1	CSARPTSGRIDEQFF
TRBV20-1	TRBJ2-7	CSGRQGYYEQYF
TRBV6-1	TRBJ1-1	CASSRSRTGLMNTEAFF
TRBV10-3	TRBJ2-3	CAITDTSTHTDTQYF
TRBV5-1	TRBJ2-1	CASSLGRTGGSYNEQFF
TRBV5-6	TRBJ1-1	CASSLGMGEMNTEAFF
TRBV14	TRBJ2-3	CASSLTVGRSHPTDTQYF
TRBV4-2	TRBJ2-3	CASSQDGGNTDTQYF
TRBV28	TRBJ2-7	CASSYLKISHEQYF
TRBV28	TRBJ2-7	CASSSSVDRLYEQYF
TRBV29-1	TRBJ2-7	CSVGSGGSYEQYF
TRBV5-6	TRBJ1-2	CASSTSGEYDGYTF
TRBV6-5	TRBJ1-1	CASSYSRGGGTEAFF
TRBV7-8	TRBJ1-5	CASSPTLPRSYSSQPQHF
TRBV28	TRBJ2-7	CASSSPGRRRYF
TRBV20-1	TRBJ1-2	CSEGDPYGYTF
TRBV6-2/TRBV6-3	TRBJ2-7	CASTLGQTPWDEQYF
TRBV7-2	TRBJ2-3	CASSSDRGTQYF
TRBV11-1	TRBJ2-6	CASSLPTARWTGANVLTF
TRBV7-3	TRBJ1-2	CASSLRGGSNYGYTF
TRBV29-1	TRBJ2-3	CSVHAGTDTQYF
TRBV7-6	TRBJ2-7	CASSVHPPGTGAYEQYF
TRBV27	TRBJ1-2	CASSFPSQAQGRVGYTF
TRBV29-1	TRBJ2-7	CSVAGNSYEQYF
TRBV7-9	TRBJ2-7	CASSSTGRRTYEQYF
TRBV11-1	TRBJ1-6	CASSRDSRSPLHF
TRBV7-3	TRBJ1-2	CASSFLPTF
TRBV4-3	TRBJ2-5	CASSQGLAGATQETQYF
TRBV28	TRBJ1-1	CASGSGTGGNPEAFF
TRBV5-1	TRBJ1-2	CASSFPQTLYGYTF
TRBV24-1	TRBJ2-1	CATSDLTAGDNNEQFF
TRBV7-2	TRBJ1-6	CASTELGGVSSPLHF
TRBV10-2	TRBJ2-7	CASSWAGGGSEQYF
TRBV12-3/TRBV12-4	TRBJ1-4	CASSIRRRFGEKLFF
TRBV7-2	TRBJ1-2	CASSLDPGRGYTF
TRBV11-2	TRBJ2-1	CASTPPRLADNEQFF
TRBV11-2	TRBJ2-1	CASSLRVTSSYNEQFF
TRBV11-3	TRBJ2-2	CASSRGTAVGELFF
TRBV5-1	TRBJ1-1	CASSLQGWDTEAFF
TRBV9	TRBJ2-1	CASSVGGGPYNEQFF
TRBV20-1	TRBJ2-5	CSANTGNEQETQYF
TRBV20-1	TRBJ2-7	CSARDLTSGIGEQYF
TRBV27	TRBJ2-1	CASSLTRDRGYNEQFF
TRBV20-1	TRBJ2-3	CSAKIPGLAGVDTQYF
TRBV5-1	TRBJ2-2	CASSLVRPGELFF
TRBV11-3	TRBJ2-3	CASSYGTSGDTQYF
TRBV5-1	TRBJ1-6	CASSQSSYNSPLHF
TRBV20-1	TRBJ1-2	CSARDWEGARYGYTF
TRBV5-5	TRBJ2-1	CASSRSGPSYNEQFF
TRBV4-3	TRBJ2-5	CASSQGLAARETQYF
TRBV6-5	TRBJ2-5	CASSPRKGRPETQYF
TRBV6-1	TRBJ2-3	CASSETLLISTDTQYF